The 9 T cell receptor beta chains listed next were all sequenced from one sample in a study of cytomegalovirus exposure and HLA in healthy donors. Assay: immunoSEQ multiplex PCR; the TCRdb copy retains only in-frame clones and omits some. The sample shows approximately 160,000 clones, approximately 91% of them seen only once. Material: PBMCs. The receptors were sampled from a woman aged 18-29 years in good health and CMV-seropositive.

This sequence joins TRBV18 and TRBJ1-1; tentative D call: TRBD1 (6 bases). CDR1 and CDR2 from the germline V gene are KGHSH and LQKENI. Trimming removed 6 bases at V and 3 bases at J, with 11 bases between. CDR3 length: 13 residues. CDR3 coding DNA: TGTGCCAGCTCGTTCGCAGGGGACACTGAAGCTTTCTTT. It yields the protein CASSFAGDTEAFF. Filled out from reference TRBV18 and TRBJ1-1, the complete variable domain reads NAGVMQNPRHLVRRRGQEARLRCSPMKGHSHVYWYRQLPEEGLKFMVYLQKENIIDESGMPKERFSAEFPKEGPSILRIQQVVRGDSAAYFCASSFAGDTEAFFGQGTRLTVV.

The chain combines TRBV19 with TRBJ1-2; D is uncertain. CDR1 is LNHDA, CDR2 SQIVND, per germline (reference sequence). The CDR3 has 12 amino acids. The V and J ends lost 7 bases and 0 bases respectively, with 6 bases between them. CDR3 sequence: CASNSANYGYTF. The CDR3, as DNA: TGTGCCAGTAATTCAGCTAACTATGGCTACACCTTC.

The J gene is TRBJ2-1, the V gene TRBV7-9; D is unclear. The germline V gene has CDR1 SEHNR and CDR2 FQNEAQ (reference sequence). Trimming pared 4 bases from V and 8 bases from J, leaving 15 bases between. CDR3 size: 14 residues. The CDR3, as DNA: TGTGCCAGCAGCTCGGCAGGAAATGGCCATGAGCAGTTCTTC. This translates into CASSSAGNGHEQFF. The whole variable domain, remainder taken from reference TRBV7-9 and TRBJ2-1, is DTGVSQNPRHKITKRGQNVTFRCDPISEHNRLYWYRQTLGQGPEFLTYFQNEAQLEKSRLLSDRFSAERPKGSFSTLEIQRTEQGDSAMYLCASSSAGNGHEQFFGPGTRLTVL.

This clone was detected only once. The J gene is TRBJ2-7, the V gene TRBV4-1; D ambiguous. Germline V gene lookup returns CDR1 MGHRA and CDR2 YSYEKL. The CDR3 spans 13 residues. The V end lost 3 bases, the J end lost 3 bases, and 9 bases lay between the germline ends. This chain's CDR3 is CASSQLGDYEQYF. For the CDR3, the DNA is TGCGCCAGCAGCCAGCTAGGAGACTACGAGCAGTACTTC.

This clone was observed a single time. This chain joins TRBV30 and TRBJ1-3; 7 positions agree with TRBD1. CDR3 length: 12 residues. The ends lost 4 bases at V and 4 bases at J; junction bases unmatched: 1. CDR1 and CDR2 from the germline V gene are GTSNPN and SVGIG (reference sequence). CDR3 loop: CAWNRGGNTIYF. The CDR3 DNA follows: TGTGCCTGGAACAGGGGAGGAAACACCATATATTTT.

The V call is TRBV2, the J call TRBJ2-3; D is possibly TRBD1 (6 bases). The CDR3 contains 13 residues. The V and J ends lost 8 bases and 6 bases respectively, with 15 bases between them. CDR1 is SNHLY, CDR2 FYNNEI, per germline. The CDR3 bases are TGTGCCAGCCTCAGACAGGAGGAGGATACGCAGTATTTT. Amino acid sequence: CASLRQEEDTQYF.

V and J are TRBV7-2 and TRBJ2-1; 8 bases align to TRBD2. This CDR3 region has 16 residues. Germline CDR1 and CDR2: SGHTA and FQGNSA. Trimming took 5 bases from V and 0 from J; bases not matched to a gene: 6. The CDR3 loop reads CASSMTSGSSYNEQFF. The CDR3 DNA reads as TGTGCCAGCAGCATGACGAGCGGGAGCTCCTACAATGAGCAGTTCTTC.

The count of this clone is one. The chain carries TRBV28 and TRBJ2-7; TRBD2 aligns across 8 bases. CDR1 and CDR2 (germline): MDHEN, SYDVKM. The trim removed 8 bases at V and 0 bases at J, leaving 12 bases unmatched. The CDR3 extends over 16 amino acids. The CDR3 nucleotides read TGTGCCAGCGCGGCTAGCGGGTGGGAGAGCTCCTACGAGCAGTACTTC. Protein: CASAASGWESSYEQYF.

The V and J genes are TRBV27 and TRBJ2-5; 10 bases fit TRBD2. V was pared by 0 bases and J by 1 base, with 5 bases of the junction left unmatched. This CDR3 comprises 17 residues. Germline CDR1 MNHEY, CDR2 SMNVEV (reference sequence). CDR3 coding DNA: TGTGCCAGCAGTTTATCCCCTAGCGGGAGTCCCCAAGAGACCCAGTACTTC. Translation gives CASSLSPSGSPQETQYF.